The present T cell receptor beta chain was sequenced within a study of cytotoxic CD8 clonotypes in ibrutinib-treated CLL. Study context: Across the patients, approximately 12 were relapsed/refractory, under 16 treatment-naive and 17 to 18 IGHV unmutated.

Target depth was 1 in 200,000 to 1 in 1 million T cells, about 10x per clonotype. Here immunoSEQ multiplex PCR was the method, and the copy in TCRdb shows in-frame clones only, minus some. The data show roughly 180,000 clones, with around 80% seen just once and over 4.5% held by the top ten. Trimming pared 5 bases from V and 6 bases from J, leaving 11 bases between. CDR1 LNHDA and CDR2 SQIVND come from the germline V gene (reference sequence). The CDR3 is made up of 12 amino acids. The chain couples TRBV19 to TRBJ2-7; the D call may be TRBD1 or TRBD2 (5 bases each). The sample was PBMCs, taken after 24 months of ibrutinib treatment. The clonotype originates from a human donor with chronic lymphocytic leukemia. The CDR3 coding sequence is TGTGCCAGTAGTCCGGAGAGGGGCGAGCAGTACTTC. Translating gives CASSPERGEQYF.